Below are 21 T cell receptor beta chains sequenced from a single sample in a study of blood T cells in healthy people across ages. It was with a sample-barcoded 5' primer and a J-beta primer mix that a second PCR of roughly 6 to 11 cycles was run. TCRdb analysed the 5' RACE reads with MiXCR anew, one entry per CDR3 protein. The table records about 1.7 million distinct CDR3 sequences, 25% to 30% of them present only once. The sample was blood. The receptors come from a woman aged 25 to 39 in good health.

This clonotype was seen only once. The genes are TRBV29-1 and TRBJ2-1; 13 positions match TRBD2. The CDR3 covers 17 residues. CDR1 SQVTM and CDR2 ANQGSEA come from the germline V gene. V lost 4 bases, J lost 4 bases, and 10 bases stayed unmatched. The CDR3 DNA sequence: TGCAGCGTTGTCGGGACTAGCGGGGTCCCGGTTTACAATGAGCAGTTCTTC. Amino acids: CSVVGTSGVPVYNEQFF.

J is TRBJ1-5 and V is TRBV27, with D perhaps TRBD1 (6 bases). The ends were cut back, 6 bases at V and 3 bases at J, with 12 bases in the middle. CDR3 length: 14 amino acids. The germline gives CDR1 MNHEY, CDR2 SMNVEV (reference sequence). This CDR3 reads CASRPQGPNQPQHF. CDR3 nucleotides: TGTGCCAGCAGGCCACAGGGACCCAATCAGCCCCAGCATTTT.

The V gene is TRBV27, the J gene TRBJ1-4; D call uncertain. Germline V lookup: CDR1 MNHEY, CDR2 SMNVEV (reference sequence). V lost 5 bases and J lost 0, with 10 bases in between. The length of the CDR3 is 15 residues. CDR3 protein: CASSRAMATNEKLFF. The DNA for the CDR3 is TGTGCCAGCAGTCGAGCCATGGCAACTAATGAAAAACTGTTTTTT.

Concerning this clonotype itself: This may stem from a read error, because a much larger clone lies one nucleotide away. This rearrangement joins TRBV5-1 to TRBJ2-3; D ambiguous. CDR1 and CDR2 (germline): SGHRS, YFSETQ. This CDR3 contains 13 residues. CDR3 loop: CVSESSSTDTQYF. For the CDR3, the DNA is TGCGTCTCAGAGAGTTCTAGCACAGATACGCAGTATTTT.

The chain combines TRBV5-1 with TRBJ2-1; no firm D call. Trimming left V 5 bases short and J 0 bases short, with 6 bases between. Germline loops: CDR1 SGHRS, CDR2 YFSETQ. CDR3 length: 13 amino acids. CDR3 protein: CASRDLSYNEQFF. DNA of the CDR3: TGCGCCAGCAGAGACCTCTCCTACAATGAGCAGTTCTTC.

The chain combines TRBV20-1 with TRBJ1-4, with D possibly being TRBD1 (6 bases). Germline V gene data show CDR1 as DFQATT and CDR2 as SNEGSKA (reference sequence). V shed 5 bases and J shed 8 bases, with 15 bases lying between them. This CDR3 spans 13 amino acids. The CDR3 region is CSAVQGFDEKLFF. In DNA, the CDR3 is TGCAGTGCTGTACAGGGTTTTGACGAAAAACTGTTTTTT.

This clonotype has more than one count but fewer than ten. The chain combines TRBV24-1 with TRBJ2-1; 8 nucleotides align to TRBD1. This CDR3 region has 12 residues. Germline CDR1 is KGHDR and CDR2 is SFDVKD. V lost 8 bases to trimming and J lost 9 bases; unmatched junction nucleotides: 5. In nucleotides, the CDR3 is TGTGCCACCAATGGACAGGGCATTGAGCAGTTCTTC. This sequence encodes CATNGQGIEQFF.

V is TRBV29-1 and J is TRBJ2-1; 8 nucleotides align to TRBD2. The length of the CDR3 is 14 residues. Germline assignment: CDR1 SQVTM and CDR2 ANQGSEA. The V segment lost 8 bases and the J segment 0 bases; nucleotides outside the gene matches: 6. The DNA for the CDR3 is TGCAGCTTCCAAAGCGGGAGCTCCTACAATGAGCAGTTCTTC. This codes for CSFQSGSSYNEQFF.

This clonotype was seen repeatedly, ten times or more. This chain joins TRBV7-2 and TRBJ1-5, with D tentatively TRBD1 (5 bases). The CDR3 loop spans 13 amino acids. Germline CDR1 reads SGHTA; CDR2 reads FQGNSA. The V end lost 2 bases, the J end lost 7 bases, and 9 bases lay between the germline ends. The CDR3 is CASSLRDGQPQHF. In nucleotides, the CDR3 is TGTGCCAGCAGCTTAAGGGACGGACAGCCCCAGCATTTT.

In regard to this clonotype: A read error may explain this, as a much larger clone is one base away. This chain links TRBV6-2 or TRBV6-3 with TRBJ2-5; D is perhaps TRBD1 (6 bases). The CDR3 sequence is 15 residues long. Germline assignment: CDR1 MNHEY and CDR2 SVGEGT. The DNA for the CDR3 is TGTGCCAGCGGTTACGTGGACAGACACCAAGAGACCCAGTACTTC. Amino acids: CASGYVDRHQETQYF.

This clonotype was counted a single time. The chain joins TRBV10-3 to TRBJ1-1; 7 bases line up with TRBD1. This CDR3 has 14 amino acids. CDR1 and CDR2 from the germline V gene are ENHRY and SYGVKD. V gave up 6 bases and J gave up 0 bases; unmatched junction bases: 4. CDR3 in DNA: TGTGCCATCAGAGGGGGGACAGTGAACACTGAAGCTTTCTTT. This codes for CAIRGGTVNTEAFF.

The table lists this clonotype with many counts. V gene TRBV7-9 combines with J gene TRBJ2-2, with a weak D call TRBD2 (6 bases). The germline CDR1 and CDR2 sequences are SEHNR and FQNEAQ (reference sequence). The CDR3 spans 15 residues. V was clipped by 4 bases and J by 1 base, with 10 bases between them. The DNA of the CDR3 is TGTGCCAGCAGCTCCGGGACTTTGAACACCGGGGAGCTGTTTTTT. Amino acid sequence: CASSSGTLNTGELFF. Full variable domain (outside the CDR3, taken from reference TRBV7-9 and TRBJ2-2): DTGVSQNPRHKITKRGQNVTFRCDPISEHNRLYWYRQTLGQGPEFLTYFQNEAQLEKSRLLSDRFSAERPKGSFSTLEIQRTEQGDSAMYLCASSSGTLNTGELFFGEGSRLTVL.

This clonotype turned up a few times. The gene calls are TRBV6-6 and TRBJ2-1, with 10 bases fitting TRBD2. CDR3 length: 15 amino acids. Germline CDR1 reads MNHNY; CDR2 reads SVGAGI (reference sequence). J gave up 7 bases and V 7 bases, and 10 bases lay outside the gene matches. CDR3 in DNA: TGTGCCAGCAAACCCAGCGGGAGGGGAGGGAATGAGCAGTTCTTC. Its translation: CASKPSGRGGNEQFF.

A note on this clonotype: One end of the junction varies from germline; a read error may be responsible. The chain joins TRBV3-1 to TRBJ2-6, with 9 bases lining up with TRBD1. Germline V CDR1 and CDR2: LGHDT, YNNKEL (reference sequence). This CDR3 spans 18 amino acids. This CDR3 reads CASSHLEQGARGANVLTF. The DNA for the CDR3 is TGTGCTAGCAGCCACCTGGAACAGGGGGCGCGTGGGGCCAACGTCCTGACTTTC.

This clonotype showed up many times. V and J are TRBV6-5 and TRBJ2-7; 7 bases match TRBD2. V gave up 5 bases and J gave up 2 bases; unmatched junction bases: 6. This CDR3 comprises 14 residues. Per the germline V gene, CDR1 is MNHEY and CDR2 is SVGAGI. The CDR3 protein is CASSRGEGTYEQYF. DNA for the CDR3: TGTGCCAGCAGTCGGGGGGAGGGGACCTACGAGCAGTACTTC.

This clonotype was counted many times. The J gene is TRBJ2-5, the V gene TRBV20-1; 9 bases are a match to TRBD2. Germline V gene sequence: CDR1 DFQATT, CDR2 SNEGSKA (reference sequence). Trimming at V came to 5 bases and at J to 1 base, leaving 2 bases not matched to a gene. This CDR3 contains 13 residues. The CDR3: CSAWTSAQETQYF. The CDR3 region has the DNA TGCAGTGCTTGGACTAGCGCCCAAGAGACCCAGTACTTC.

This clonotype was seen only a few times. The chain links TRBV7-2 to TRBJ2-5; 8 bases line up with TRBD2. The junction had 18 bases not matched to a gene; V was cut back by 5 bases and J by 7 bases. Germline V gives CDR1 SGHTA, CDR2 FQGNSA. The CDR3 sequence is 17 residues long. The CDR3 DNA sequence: TGTGCCAGCAGCCCCTGGGGAGGCGCGGGGGGTAGAGGGACCCAGTACTTC. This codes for CASSPWGGAGGRGTQYF.

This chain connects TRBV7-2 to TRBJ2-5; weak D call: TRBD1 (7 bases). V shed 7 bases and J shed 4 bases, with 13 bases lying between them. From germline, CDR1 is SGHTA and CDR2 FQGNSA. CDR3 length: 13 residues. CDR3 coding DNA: TGTGCCAGCAATACCAGGGGGGTAGAGACCCAGTACTTC. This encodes CASNTRGVETQYF.

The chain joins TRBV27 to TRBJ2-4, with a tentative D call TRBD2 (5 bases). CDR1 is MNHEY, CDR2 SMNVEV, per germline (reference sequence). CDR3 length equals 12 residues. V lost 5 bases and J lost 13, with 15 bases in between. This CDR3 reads CASSPQSGKQYF. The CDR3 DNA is TGTGCCAGCAGTCCTCAATCGGGAAAGCAGTACTTC.

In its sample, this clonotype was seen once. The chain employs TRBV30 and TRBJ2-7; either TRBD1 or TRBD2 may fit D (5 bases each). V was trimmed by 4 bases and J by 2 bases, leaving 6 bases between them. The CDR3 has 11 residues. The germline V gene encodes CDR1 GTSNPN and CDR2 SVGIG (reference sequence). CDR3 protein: CAWMGAYEQYF. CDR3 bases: TGTGCCTGGATGGGGGCCTACGAGCAGTACTTC.

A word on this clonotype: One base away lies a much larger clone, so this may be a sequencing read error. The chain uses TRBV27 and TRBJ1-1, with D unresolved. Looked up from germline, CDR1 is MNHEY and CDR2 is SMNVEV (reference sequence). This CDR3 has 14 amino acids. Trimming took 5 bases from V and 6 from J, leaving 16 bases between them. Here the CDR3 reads CASSPQERRAEAFF. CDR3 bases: TGTGCCAGCAGTCCGCAGGAACGGAGGGCTGAAGCTTTCTTT.